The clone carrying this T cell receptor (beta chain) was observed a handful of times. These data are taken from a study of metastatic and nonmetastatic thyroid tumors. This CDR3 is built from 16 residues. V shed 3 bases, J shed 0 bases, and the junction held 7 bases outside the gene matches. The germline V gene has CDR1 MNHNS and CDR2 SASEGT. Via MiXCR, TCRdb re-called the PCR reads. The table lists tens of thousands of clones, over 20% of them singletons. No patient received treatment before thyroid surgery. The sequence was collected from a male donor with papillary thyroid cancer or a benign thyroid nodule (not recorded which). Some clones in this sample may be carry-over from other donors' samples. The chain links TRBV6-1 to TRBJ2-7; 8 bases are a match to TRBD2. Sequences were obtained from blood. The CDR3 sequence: CASSDKAGEGSYEQYF. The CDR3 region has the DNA TGTGCCAGCAGTGACAAAGCGGGAGAGGGCTCCTACGAGCAGTACTTC.